These 31 T cell receptor beta chains were all obtained from the same sample, sequenced in a study of human T cells and chemical hapten exposure. Sample time point: patch test 1, 2 weeks after DPC sensitization. The treatment denotes: therapeutic diphenylcyclopropenone sensitization with weekly scalp DPC. TCRdb redid the calling of the RACE reads with MiXCR, one entry per CDR3 protein. The table records some 70,000 distinct CDR3 sequences, 25% to 40% of them present only once. Sample: whole blood, taken in connection with sensitization to the hapten diphenylcyclopropenone (DPC). These receptors came from a man aged 35 to 55 with alopecia areata. Some clones in this sample may be carry-over from other donors' samples.

This chain uses TRBV12-3 or TRBV12-4 with TRBJ2-5, with a possible D match to TRBD2 (6 bases). The CDR3 sequence is 12 residues long. V gave up 8 bases and J gave up 3 bases, with 10 bases separating them. The CDR3 DNA sequence: TGTGCCAGCGGGCGGGGTGAAGAGACCCAGTACTTC. Amino acid sequence: CASGRGEETQYF.

The rearrangement uses TRBV19 and TRBJ2-1; 7 positions match TRBD2. Germline V CDR1 and CDR2: LNHDA, SQIVND (reference sequence). The length of the CDR3 is 15 residues. V shed 4 bases, J shed 1 base, and the junction held 4 bases outside the gene matches. The CDR3 DNA reads TGTGCCAGTAGTAGGATGGGAGGGTCCTACAATGAGCAGTTCTTC. Protein product: CASSRMGGSYNEQFF. Full variable domain (outside the CDR3, taken from reference TRBV19 and TRBJ2-1): DGGITQSPKYLFRKEGQNVTLSCEQNLNHDAMYWYRQDPGQGLRLIYYSQIVNDFQKGDIAEGYSVSREKKESFPLTVTSAQKNPTAFYLCASSRMGGSYNEQFFGPGTRLTVL.

This clonotype has only one observation. V usage is TRBV10-2 and J usage is TRBJ2-1; TRBD1 agrees at 8 bases. V shed 5 bases, J shed 11 bases, and the junction held 8 bases outside the gene matches. This CDR3 has 13 residues. Germline V gene lookup returns CDR1 WSHSY and CDR2 SAAADI. CDR3 residues: CASSKQDREKQFF. The CDR3 coding sequence is TGCGCCAGCAGTAAACAGGACAGGGAAAAGCAGTTCTTC.

The chain has TRBV7-9 and TRBJ2-3; no firm D call. The V end was cut by 1 base, the J end by 0 bases, with 8 bases between. The CDR3 sequence is 15 residues long. The V gene's germline CDR1 is SEHNR and CDR2 FQNEAQ (reference sequence). The CDR3 protein is CASSLGGPSTDTQYF. The CDR3 DNA reads TGTGCCAGCAGCTTAGGCGGACCTAGCACAGATACGCAGTATTTT.

The rearrangement links TRBV5-1 to TRBJ1-5, with D maybe TRBD1 (5 bases). In germline, CDR1 is SGHRS, CDR2 YFSETQ. Between the trimmed V and J ends, which lost 0 bases and 7 bases, there was a span of 14 bases. This CDR3 spans 15 amino acids. CDR3 sequence (DNA): TGCGCCAGCAGCTTGGGGTCGGGGGGATACCAGCCCCAGCATTTT. It yields the protein CASSLGSGGYQPQHF. Looking up the rest from reference TRBV5-1 and TRBJ1-5 gives the full variable domain: KAGVTQTPRYLIKTRGQQVTLSCSPISGHRSVSWYQQTPGQGLQFLFEYFSETQRNKGNFPGRFSGRQFSNSRSEMNVSTLELGDSALYLCASSLGSGGYQPQHFGDGTRLSIL.

Concerning this clonotype: An end of the junction differs from the germline gene, which may be a read error. V and J are TRBV7-3 and TRBJ1-1, with unresolved D. The germline CDR1 and CDR2 sequences are SGHTA and FQGTGA. This CDR3 has 13 residues. CDR3 bases: TGTGCCAGCAGCGAGACGGTGAACACTGAAACTTTCTTT. Amino acids: CASSETVNTETFF. The full variable domain, rest sourced from reference TRBV7-3 and TRBJ1-1, is GAGVSQTPSNKVTEKGKYVELRCDPISGHTALYWYRQSLGQGPEFLIYFQGTGAADDSGLPNDRFFAVRPEGSVSTLKIQRTERGDSAVYLCASSETVNTETFFGQGTRLTVV.

This rearrangement joins TRBV6-1 to TRBJ2-5, with a possible D match to TRBD2 (6 bases). CDR3 length equals 13 residues. With 2 bases removed from V and 5 bases from J, the gap between germline ends came to 9 bases. Germline values: CDR1 MNHNS, CDR2 SASEGT. The CDR3 loop is CASSEPSEETQYF. In DNA form, the CDR3 reads TGTGCCAGCAGTGAACCTAGCGAGGAGACCCAGTACTTC.

This clonotype was recorded a few times. This rearrangement joins TRBV20-1 to TRBJ2-4, with D perhaps TRBD2 (5 bases). V lost 0 bases and J 10 bases, leaving 22 bases between the germline ends. The CDR3 contains 16 residues. In germline, CDR1 is DFQATT, CDR2 SNEGSKA (reference sequence). The CDR3 DNA reads as TGCAGTGCTAGAGATTTAAACAGTGGGGAGATTGGGATTCAGTACTTC. Protein product: CSARDLNSGEIGIQYF.

V usage is TRBV14 and J usage is TRBJ2-1, with TRBD2 as a possible D gene (6 bases). V was pared by 4 bases and J by 4 bases, with 14 bases between. The length of the CDR3 is 15 residues. In germline, CDR1 is SGHDN, CDR2 FVKESK. The CDR3, as DNA: TGTGCCAGCAGCCCCCGAGGAGGGAGGTACAATGAGCAGTTCTTC. Protein sequence: CASSPRGGRYNEQFF.

This sequence joins TRBV7-9 and TRBJ2-1; tentative D call: TRBD2 (6 bases). V gave up 0 bases and J gave up 6 bases, with 9 bases separating them. The germline V gene encodes CDR1 SEHNR and CDR2 FQNEAQ (reference sequence). The CDR3 extends over 14 amino acids. In DNA, the CDR3 is TGTGCCAGCAGCTTAGCCGGGAGACTCAATGAGCAGTTCTTC. Its translation is CASSLAGRLNEQFF.

This clonotype is a singleton in its sample. The chain combines TRBV20-1 with TRBJ2-1, with 8 bases lining up with TRBD1. This CDR3 has 17 residues. Trimming at V came to 1 base and at J to 7 bases, leaving 15 bases not matched to a gene. Per the germline V gene, CDR1 is DFQATT and CDR2 is SNEGSKA (reference sequence). CDR3 amino acids: CSARGKARGQGSNEQFF. The CDR3 DNA reads as TGCAGTGCTAGAGGGAAAGCTCGCGGACAGGGCTCGAATGAGCAGTTCTTC.

CDR3 in amino acids: CSAMTSGTETQYF. CDR3 nucleotides: TGCAGTGCTATGACTAGCGGGACTGAGACCCAGTACTTC. The V call is TRBV20-1, the J call TRBJ2-5; 11 nucleotides agree with TRBD2. This CDR3 comprises 13 residues. The germline V gene encodes CDR1 DFQATT and CDR2 SNEGSKA (reference sequence). The junction had 3 bases not matched to a gene; V was cut back by 4 bases and J by 5 bases.

A single count supports this clonotype. The J gene is TRBJ1-1, the V gene TRBV11-2, with a possible D match to TRBD1 (6 bases). Trimming pared 0 bases from V and 10 bases from J, leaving 12 bases between. The CDR3 sequence is 13 residues long. CDR1 is SGHAT, CDR2 FQNNGV, per germline. This chain's CDR3 is CASSLDRARGAFF. In DNA form, the CDR3 reads TGTGCCAGCAGCTTAGATAGGGCCAGGGGAGCTTTCTTT.

This clonotype was counted between two and nine times. The chain combines TRBV12-3 or TRBV12-4 with TRBJ2-6, with unresolved D. The CDR3 has 15 residues. V was pared by 6 bases and J by 0 bases, with 9 bases between. The CDR3 nucleotides are TGTGCCAGCAGACCCCAGAGCTCTGGGGCCAACGTCCTGACTTTC. Protein: CASRPQSSGANVLTF.

The chain uses TRBV14 and TRBJ2-3; D ambiguous. The CDR3 length is 15 residues. CDR1 is SGHDN and CDR2 is FVKESK in the germline V gene. V was shortened by 1 base and J by 0 bases, with 8 bases between the two germline ends. The CDR3 nucleotides are TGTGCCAGCAGCCAAGTAACAGTGAGCACAGATACGCAGTATTTT. Translating it yields CASSQVTVSTDTQYF. The full variable domain, rest sourced from reference TRBV14 and TRBJ2-3, is EAGVTQFPSHSVIEKGQTVTLRCDPISGHDNLYWYRRVMGKEIKFLLHFVKESKQDESGMPNNRFLAERTGGTYSTLKVQPAELEDSGVYFCASSQVTVSTDTQYFGPGTRLTVL.

This clonotype was observed a few times. This sequence joins TRBV6-1 and TRBJ2-6, with D unresolved. The CDR3 runs 15 residues. Germline V CDR1 and CDR2: MNHNS, SASEGT. The V end was cut by 6 bases, the J end by 6 bases, with 15 bases between. The CDR3 DNA reads TGTGCCAGCAGGGCCCGGACCGGTCAGGCCAACGTCCTGACTTTC. Translated: CASRARTGQANVLTF.

This clonotype was detected only a few times. The chain employs TRBV5-1 and TRBJ2-3; no reliable D call. The CDR3 extends over 14 amino acids. The germline CDR1 and CDR2 sequences are SGHRS and YFSETQ. The ends were cut back, 5 bases at V and 4 bases at J, with 14 bases in the middle. The CDR3 protein is CASRKQANPDTQYF. The CDR3 coding sequence is TGCGCCAGCAGAAAGCAGGCGAACCCAGATACGCAGTATTTT.

The V call is TRBV7-9, the J call TRBJ1-1; 7 nucleotides agree with TRBD1. After removal of 1 base from V and 5 bases from J, the junction contained 10 bases not matched to a gene. Germline CDR1 reads SEHNR; CDR2 reads FQNEAQ (reference sequence). The CDR3 totals 16 residues. The DNA for the CDR3 is TGTGCCAGCAGCTTAGGCCGGCGACAGGGCGGAACTGAAGCTTTCTTT. This encodes CASSLGRRQGGTEAFF. Full variable domain (remainder filled in from reference TRBV7-9 and TRBJ1-1): DTGVSQNPRHKITKRGQNVTFRCDPISEHNRLYWYRQTLGQGPEFLTYFQNEAQLEKSRLLSDRFSAERPKGSFSTLEIQRTEQGDSAMYLCASSLGRRQGGTEAFFGQGTRLTVV.

This clonotype came up a few times. The gene calls are TRBV4-3 and TRBJ2-1, with 10 nucleotides matching TRBD2. The junction had 4 bases not matched to a gene; V was cut back by 4 bases and J by 4 bases. CDR1 and CDR2 (germline): LGHNA, YSLEER. This CDR3 spans 15 amino acids. The CDR3 DNA reads as TGCGCCAGCAGCCCAGGACTAGCGGTTTACAATGAGCAGTTCTTC. Its translation is CASSPGLAVYNEQFF.

This clonotype was detected a few times. The CDR3 reads CASTVISGVGVDEQFF. In DNA form, the CDR3 reads TGTGCCAGCACCGTTATAAGTGGGGTCGGGGTAGATGAGCAGTTCTTC. The J gene is TRBJ2-1, the V gene TRBV5-5; perhaps TRBD2 as D (5 bases). V dropped 6 bases and J dropped 8 bases, with 24 bases sitting between them. Germline V gene data show CDR1 as SGHKS and CDR2 as YYEKEE (reference sequence). The CDR3 covers 16 residues. Full variable domain (missing parts from reference TRBV5-5 and TRBJ2-1): DAGVTQSPTHLIKTRGQQVTLRCSPISGHKSVSWYQQVLGQGPQFIFQYYEKEERGRGNFPDRFSARQFPNYSSELNVNALLLGDSALYLCASTVISGVGVDEQFFGPGTRLTVL.

The rearrangement links TRBV12-3 or TRBV12-4 to TRBJ2-7; D uncertain. V was cut by 1 base and J by 3 bases, with 16 bases left in between. CDR3 length: 16 residues. Written as DNA, the CDR3 is TGTGCCAGCAGTTTAGTGACTTCCCCTGAGGTCTACGAGCAGTACTTC. Its translation: CASSLVTSPEVYEQYF.

This clonotype was seen more than once but under ten times. This chain uses TRBV12-3 or TRBV12-4 with TRBJ1-5; no clear D gene. The CDR3 totals 15 residues. V was clipped by 3 bases and J by 4 bases, with 13 bases between them. The CDR3 region has the DNA TGTGCCAGCAGTTTGAGCCGCGAGAAAAATCAGCCCCAGCATTTT. As protein: CASSLSREKNQPQHF.

This clonotype was recorded a few times. V and J are TRBV9 and TRBJ2-7; D might be TRBD1 or TRBD2, each matching 5 bases. Germline-derived CDR1 and CDR2 are SGDLS and YYNGEE. V was clipped by 3 bases and J by 1 base, with 11 bases between them. This CDR3 has 14 amino acids. CDR3 nucleotides: TGTGCCAGCAGCGAAGGGACCCAGTCCTACGAGCAGTACTTC. Translation: CASSEGTQSYEQYF.

J is TRBJ1-1 and V is TRBV14; 7 bases fit TRBD1. Germline-derived CDR1 and CDR2 are SGHDN and FVKESK. Germline trimming cut 4 bases from V and 5 bases from J; bases unmatched to any gene: 13. The CDR3 totals 16 residues. Here the CDR3 DNA reads TGTGCCAGCAGCCTTCCCAGGGGGACCAGCAGGACTGAAGCTTTCTTT. It codes for CASSLPRGTSRTEAFF. The whole variable domain, remainder taken from reference TRBV14 and TRBJ1-1, is EAGVTQFPSHSVIEKGQTVTLRCDPISGHDNLYWYRRVMGKEIKFLLHFVKESKQDESGMPNNRFLAERTGGTYSTLKVQPAELEDSGVYFCASSLPRGTSRTEAFFGQGTRLTVV.

The gene calls are TRBV6-2 or TRBV6-3 and TRBJ2-7; the D gene is possibly TRBD2 (6 bases). This CDR3 has 15 amino acids. The germline CDR1 and CDR2 sequences are MNHEY and SVGEGT. V lost 2 bases, J lost 4 bases, and 15 bases lay in between. CDR3 nucleotide sequence: TGTGCCAGCAGTTACAGGGACGGGAGAAATTACGAGCAGTACTTC. It yields the protein CASSYRDGRNYEQYF.

The chain uses TRBV11-1 and TRBJ2-1; 9 nucleotides line up with TRBD2. The ends lost 5 bases at V and 6 bases at J; junction bases unmatched: 2. CDR3 length: 13 residues. Germline V gene sequence: CDR1 SGHAT, CDR2 FQDESV (reference sequence). CDR3 DNA sequence: TGTGCCAGCAGCAAGACTAGCGGCAATGAGCAGTTCTTC. Amino acids: CASSKTSGNEQFF.

This chain uses TRBV19 with TRBJ2-1; 8 bases align to TRBD1. CDR3 size: 13 residues. CDR1 LNHDA and CDR2 SQIVND come from the germline V gene (reference sequence). Trimming took 4 bases from V and 6 from J; bases not matched to a gene: 2. In nucleotides, the CDR3 is TGTGCCAGTAGTAGAGGACAGGGCAATGAGCAGTTCTTC. Amino acids: CASSRGQGNEQFF.

The CDR3 DNA follows: TGTGCCAGCAGTTCCCCAGCGGGAGTCGGCGGGGAGACCCAGTACTTC. It codes for CASSSPAGVGGETQYF. The chain employs TRBV6-6 and TRBJ2-5, with 8 nucleotides matching TRBD2. This CDR3 contains 16 residues. The junction had 12 bases not matched to a gene; V was cut back by 4 bases and J by 5 bases. Germline V gene data show CDR1 as MNHNY and CDR2 as SVGAGI (reference sequence).

V and J are TRBV12-3 or TRBV12-4 and TRBJ1-5, with no clear D. The CDR3 is 15 residues long. V lost 5 bases and J lost 3, with 14 bases in between. Written as DNA, the CDR3 is TGTGCCAGCAGTGCCTTGGGGTCGGTCAATCAGCCCCAGCATTTT. Protein sequence: CASSALGSVNQPQHF.

V gene TRBV2 combines with J gene TRBJ2-7; D uncertain. CDR3 length: 16 amino acids. The germline V gene has CDR1 SNHLY and CDR2 FYNNEI. The germline V and J ends were trimmed by 6 bases and 2 bases, with 20 bases remaining between them. CDR3 coding DNA: TGTGCCAGCAGGGGCTCCGGGTCCGACTCTCCCTACGAGCAGTACTTC. It yields the protein CASRGSGSDSPYEQYF.

This clonotype occurred once. V is TRBV29-1 and J is TRBJ2-3, with D uncertain. Trimming removed 5 bases from V and 2 bases from J, with 2 bases in between. The CDR3 is 10 amino acids. The V gene's germline CDR1 is SQVTM and CDR2 ANQGSEA. CDR3 in amino acids: CSVFTDTQYF. DNA for the CDR3: TGCAGCGTTTTCACAGATACGCAGTATTTT.